The next 20 T cell receptor beta chains were all read from a single sample in a study of quantifying T cell responses using KT2 cells. Looking at the study overall: TCR alpha and beta constant-region primers primed reverse transcription of RNA.

A single-stranded UMI oligo with SP2 sequence was ligated to cDNA 3' ends. The first PCR ran roughly 4 cycles with an equimolar RC1.1 and RC1.2 beta primer mix. TCRdb re-analysed the UMI-ligation and nested PCR reads in MiXCR, keeping a single row per CDR3 protein. This sample carries approximately 46,000 distinct CDR3 sequences, around a tenth of them seen once, and the ten largest clones take roughly 10%. Sequences were obtained from PBMCs spiked with cells of the T cell clone KT2. These TCRs come from a human donor.

CDR3 loop: CASSLGEGYEQYF. In DNA form, the CDR3 reads TGCGCCAGCAGCTTGGGAGAGGGCTACGAGCAGTACTTC. The V call is TRBV5-1, the J call TRBJ2-7, with D possibly being TRBD2 (5 bases). The CDR3 spans 13 residues. Germline V lookup: CDR1 SGHRS, CDR2 YFSETQ. V was pared by 0 bases and J by 3 bases, with 7 bases between.

This clonotype showed up just a few times. The chain combines TRBV2 with TRBJ2-7; no reliable D call. Germline V gene data show CDR1 as SNHLY and CDR2 as FYNNEI. V dropped 6 bases and J dropped 2 bases, with 11 bases sitting between them. The CDR3 extends over 13 amino acids. The CDR3 protein is CASRPDIAYEQYF. Here the CDR3 DNA reads TGTGCCAGCAGACCTGACATCGCCTACGAGCAGTACTTC.

About this clonotype: Possible read error: a much larger clone is one base away. The chain employs TRBV20-1 and TRBJ2-7, with 7 bases lining up with TRBD1. Per germline, CDR1 DFQATT and CDR2 SNEGSKA (reference sequence). This CDR3 spans 15 amino acids. The CDR3 DNA reads TGCAGTGCTAGATCCCGGACAGGCGGCTCCTACGAGCTGTACTTC. It yields the protein CSARSRTGGSYELYF.

This clonotype was detected once. This chain joins TRBV5-4 and TRBJ1-2, with D hard to call. V lost 3 bases, J lost 5 bases, and 20 bases lay in between. The V gene's germline CDR1 is SGHNT and CDR2 YYREEE (reference sequence). The CDR3 runs to 16 residues. CDR3 DNA: TGTGCCAGCAGCTCGGATAGCCTTATGTGGGGTTATGGCTACACCTTC. Its protein product is CASSSDSLMWGYGYTF.

A single count supports this clonotype. The rearrangement joins TRBV7-2 to TRBJ2-2, with 9 positions matching TRBD2. The CDR3 has 15 residues. Germline V CDR1 and CDR2: SGHTA, FQGNSA. V was pared by 5 bases and J by 7 bases, with 8 bases of the junction left unmatched. The CDR3 DNA reads as TGTGCCAGCAGCCGCGGACTAGCGTGTGGCGGGGAGCTGTTTTTT. Amino acids: CASSRGLACGGELFF. The complete variable domain, with remaining parts taken from reference TRBV7-2 and TRBJ2-2, reads GAGVSQSPSNKVTEKGKDVELRCDPISGHTALYWYRQSLGQGLEFLIYFQGNSAPDKSGLPSDRFSAERTGGSVSTLTIQRTQQEDSAVYLCASSRGLACGGELFFGEGSRLTVL.

V gene TRBV6-6 combines with J gene TRBJ1-1; the D gene is possibly TRBD1 (5 bases). The V and J ends lost 0 bases and 6 bases respectively, with 20 bases between them. The CDR3 spans 17 residues. Germline V lookup: CDR1 MNHNY, CDR2 SVGAGI (reference sequence). This CDR3 is CASSYSIVGGEAAEAFF. The CDR3 bases are TGTGCCAGCAGTTACTCGATAGTCGGGGGAGAGGCGGCTGAAGCTTTCTTT.

This clonotype was counted a few times. The chain joins TRBV29-1 to TRBJ1-1; possibly TRBD1 for D (5 bases). Trimming left V 7 bases short and J 0 bases short, with 12 bases between. The CDR3 sequence is 13 residues long. In germline, CDR1 is SQVTM, CDR2 ANQGSEA. The CDR3 here is CSAMPQVNTEAFF. CDR3 coding DNA: TGCAGCGCGATGCCACAGGTGAACACTGAAGCTTTCTTT. Filled out from reference TRBV29-1 and TRBJ1-1, the complete variable domain reads SAVISQKPSRDICQRGTSLTIQCQVDSQVTMMFWYRQQPGQSLTLIATANQGSEATYESGFVIDKFPISRPNLTFSTLTVSNMSPEDSSIYLCSAMPQVNTEAFFGQGTRLTVV.

The rearrangement links TRBV12-3 or TRBV12-4 to TRBJ2-4; 9 bases match TRBD2. The CDR3 extends over 16 amino acids. The trim removed 3 bases at V and 6 bases at J, leaving 9 bases unmatched. The CDR3 DNA follows: TGTGCCAGCAGTTTCCTGCGACTAGCGGCCGTAAACATTCAGTACTTC. Protein product: CASSFLRLAAVNIQYF.

The chain links TRBV6-2 or TRBV6-3 to TRBJ1-1; no reliable D call. Germline V lookup: CDR1 MNHEY, CDR2 SVGEGT. This CDR3 has 13 amino acids. Trimming took 8 bases from V and 6 from J, leaving 16 bases between them. CDR3 coding DNA: TGTGCCAGCCGCGTCGCACTGGACGCTGAAGCTTTCTTT. It specifies CASRVALDAEAFF.

This clonotype was recorded a few times. This chain links TRBV7-7 with TRBJ2-1; 9 nucleotides agree with TRBD2. The CDR3 is made up of 16 amino acids. Trimming at V came to 2 bases and at J to 9 bases, leaving 11 bases not matched to a gene. Germline CDR1 SSHAT, CDR2 FNYEAQ (reference sequence). The CDR3 bases are TGTGCCAGCAGCTTAAATCTAGCGGGACTGGCGGGTGAGCAGTTCTTC. Translating gives CASSLNLAGLAGEQFF. The whole variable domain, filled in from reference TRBV7-7 and TRBJ2-1, reads GAGVSQSPRYKVTKRGQDVTLRCDPISSHATLYWYQQALGQGPEFLTYFNYEAQPDKSGLPSDRFSAERPEGSISTLTIQRTEQRDSAMYRCASSLNLAGLAGEQFFGPGTRLTVL.

V is TRBV5-1 and J is TRBJ1-2; D is perhaps TRBD1 (5 bases). V lost 1 base to trimming and J lost 2 bases, with 12 bases between them. Per germline, CDR1 SGHRS and CDR2 YFSETQ. This CDR3 region has 15 residues. CDR3 loop: CASSLIPGINYGYTF. The CDR3 DNA follows: TGCGCCAGCAGCTTGATCCCAGGGATCAACTATGGCTACACCTTC.

This clonotype has only a few counts. The rearrangement joins TRBV10-1 to TRBJ2-1; D possibly matches TRBD1 or TRBD2 (5 bases each). V was pared by 3 bases and J by 4 bases, with 13 bases between. The CDR3 is 15 amino acids. Germline V gene sequence: CDR1 WNHNN, CDR2 SYGVQD (reference sequence). CDR3 in DNA: TGCGCCAGCAGTGAAGCCGGGGCTTCTTACAATGAGCAGTTCTTC. Encoded protein: CASSEAGASYNEQFF.

This clonotype turned up a few times. This chain links TRBV4-3 with TRBJ2-3; 10 nucleotides line up with TRBD2. Per germline, CDR1 LGHNA and CDR2 YSLEER. V dropped 4 bases and J dropped 6; count of bases not matched to a gene: 10. The CDR3 loop spans 16 amino acids. CDR3 amino acids: CASSRKTSGDTDTQYF. The CDR3 DNA reads as TGCGCCAGCAGCCGCAAAACTAGCGGGGACACCGATACGCAGTATTTT.

The V gene is TRBV4-1, the J gene TRBJ1-5, with D unresolved. V lost 1 base and J 0 bases, leaving 13 bases between the germline ends. The germline V gene has CDR1 MGHRA and CDR2 YSYEKL. CDR3 length equals 17 residues. The DNA of the CDR3 is TGCGCCAGCAGCCAAGGAGTGGAAGATCATAGCAATCAGCCCCAGCATTTT. Amino acids: CASSQGVEDHSNQPQHF.

This clonotype was seen a few times. The CDR3 loop is CASTSRPPAFF. The CDR3 DNA is TGTGCCAGCACCTCCCGGCCCCCAGCTTTCTTT. This chain uses TRBV7-9 with TRBJ1-1; D uncertain. The CDR3 consists of 11 residues. The germline V gene has CDR1 SEHNR and CDR2 FQNEAQ (reference sequence). The V gene lost 7 bases and the J gene lost 10 bases, with 13 bases spanning the gap.

This clonotype was seen only a few times. The chain combines TRBV11-2 with TRBJ2-7; 7 nucleotides align to TRBD1. Germline V lookup: CDR1 SGHAT, CDR2 FQNNGV. The CDR3 has 15 amino acids. V lost 5 bases, J lost 4 bases, and 11 bases stayed unmatched. CDR3 amino acids: CASSTLSTGKYEQYF. The CDR3 nucleotides read TGTGCCAGCAGCACGTTGTCGACAGGGAAGTACGAGCAGTACTTC.

The gene calls are TRBV12-3 or TRBV12-4 and TRBJ1-1; D perhaps matches TRBD1 (5 bases). V lost 5 bases and J 2 bases, leaving 12 bases between the germline ends. This CDR3 is 14 amino acids long. The DNA for the CDR3 is TGTGCCAGCAGTCGCAGGGTGGGCAACACTGAAGCTTTCTTT. As protein: CASSRRVGNTEAFF.

This clonotype came up many times. The genes are TRBV5-4 and TRBJ1-6; 8 positions match TRBD1. The CDR3 spans 14 residues. The germline gives CDR1 SGHNT, CDR2 YYREEE (reference sequence). J gave up 9 bases and V 0 bases, and 2 bases lay outside the gene matches. CDR3 DNA sequence: TGTGCCAGCAGCTTGGGACAGGGGAGTTCACCCCTCCACTTT. Encoded protein: CASSLGQGSSPLHF.

This clonotype was detected a few times. CDR3: CASSEVEGSNQPQHF. CDR3 coding DNA: TGTGCCAGCAGTGAAGTGGAGGGGAGCAATCAGCCCCAGCATTTT. The V gene is TRBV2, the J gene TRBJ1-5, with a tentative D call TRBD1 (5 bases). CDR1 is SNHLY, CDR2 FYNNEI, per germline. The CDR3 length is 15 residues. Trimming pared 1 base from V and 1 base from J, leaving 8 bases between.

The chain joins TRBV12-3 or TRBV12-4 to TRBJ1-1, with D possibly matching TRBD1 (5 bases). V was trimmed by 3 bases and J by 1 base, leaving 21 bases between them. There are 18 residues in the CDR3. The CDR3 is CASSLSPPGADTNTEAFF. DNA of the CDR3: TGTGCCAGCAGTTTGTCCCCCCCCGGGGCAGACACGAACACTGAAGCTTTCTTT.